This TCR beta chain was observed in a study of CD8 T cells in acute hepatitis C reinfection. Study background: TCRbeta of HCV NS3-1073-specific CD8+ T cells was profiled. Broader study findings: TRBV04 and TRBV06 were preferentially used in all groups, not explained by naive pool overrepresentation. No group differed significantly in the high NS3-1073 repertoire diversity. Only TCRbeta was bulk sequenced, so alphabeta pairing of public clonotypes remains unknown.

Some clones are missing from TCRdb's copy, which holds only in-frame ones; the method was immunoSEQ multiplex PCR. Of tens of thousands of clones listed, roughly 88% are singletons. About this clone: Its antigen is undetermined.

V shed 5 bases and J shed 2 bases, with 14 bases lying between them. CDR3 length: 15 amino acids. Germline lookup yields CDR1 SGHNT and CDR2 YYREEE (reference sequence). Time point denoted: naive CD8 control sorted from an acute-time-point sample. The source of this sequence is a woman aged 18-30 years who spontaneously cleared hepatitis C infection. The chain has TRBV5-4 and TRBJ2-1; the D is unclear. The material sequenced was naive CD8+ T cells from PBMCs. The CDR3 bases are TGTGCCAGCAGTCTACCTGACTTCACCTACAATGAGCAGTTCTTC. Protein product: CASSLPDFTYNEQFF.